This T cell receptor beta chain came from a study of control samples from healthy donors and cancer patients. The CDR3 loop spans 16 amino acids. The germline V gene encodes CDR1 SGHAT and CDR2 FQNNGV. V shed 5 bases and J 1 base; nucleotides not matched to a gene: 7. The data were produced by immunoSEQ multiplex PCR, yet TCRdb's version contains in-frame clones alone and is incomplete. The profile covers tens of thousands of clones, with 91% appearing a single time and approximately 15% taken by the ten largest. The genes are TRBV11-2 and TRBJ1-5, with 8 bases identical to TRBD1. Source material: blood. The sequence derives from a man aged 25 to 40 in good health. The CDR3 protein is CASSKDRGRSNQPQHF. CDR3 nucleotide sequence: TGTGCCAGCAGCAAAGACAGGGGAAGGAGCAATCAGCCCCAGCATTTT.